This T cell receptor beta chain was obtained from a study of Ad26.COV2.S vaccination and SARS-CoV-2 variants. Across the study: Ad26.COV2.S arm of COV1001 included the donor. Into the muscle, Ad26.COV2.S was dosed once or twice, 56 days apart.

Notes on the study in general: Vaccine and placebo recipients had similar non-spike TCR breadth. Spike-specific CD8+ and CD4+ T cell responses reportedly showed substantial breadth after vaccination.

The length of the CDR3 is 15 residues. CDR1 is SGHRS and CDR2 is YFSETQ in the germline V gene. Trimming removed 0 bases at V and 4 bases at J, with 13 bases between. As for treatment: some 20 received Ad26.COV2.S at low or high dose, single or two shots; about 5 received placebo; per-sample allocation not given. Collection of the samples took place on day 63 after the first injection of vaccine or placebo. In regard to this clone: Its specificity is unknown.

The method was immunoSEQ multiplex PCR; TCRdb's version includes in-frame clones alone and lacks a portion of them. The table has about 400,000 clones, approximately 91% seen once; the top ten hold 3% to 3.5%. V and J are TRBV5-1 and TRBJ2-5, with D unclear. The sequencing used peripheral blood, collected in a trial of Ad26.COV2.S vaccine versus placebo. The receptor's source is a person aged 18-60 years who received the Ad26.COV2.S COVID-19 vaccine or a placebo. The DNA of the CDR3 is TGCGCCAGCAGCTTGGAGGGCTATCGCGGAGAGACCCAGTACTTC. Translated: CASSLEGYRGETQYF.